The next 18 T cell receptor beta chains were all read from a single sample in a study of shared clonotypes between healthy human individuals. The repertoire was sequenced with immunoSEQ multiplex PCR; TCRdb's copy has only in-frame clones and lacks some. The table has 2 million to 2.5 million clones, around 90% seen once. Sequenced: naive CD4+ T cells from PBMCs. The subset was: CD45RA+ positively selected. The receptors stem from a man younger than 35 in good health. Some clones in this sample may be carry-over from other donors' samples.

The rearrangement uses TRBV28 and TRBJ1-4; D ambiguous. CDR1 MDHEN and CDR2 SYDVKM come from the germline V gene. The CDR3 runs 16 residues. V lost 2 bases and J 8 bases, leaving 18 bases between the germline ends. Written as DNA, the CDR3 is TGTGCCAGCAGTTTACGAGGATCAGCTAATATAGAAAAACTGTTTTTT. This sequence encodes CASSLRGSANIEKLFF.

The chain is built from TRBV4-2 and TRBJ2-7; TRBD2 agrees at 8 bases. This CDR3 spans 17 amino acids. With V trimmed by 4 bases and J by 0 bases, 11 bases remained unmatched. Germline-derived CDR1 and CDR2 are LGHNA and YNFKEQ. The CDR3 spells CASSPSESGTSSYEQYF. The CDR3 DNA follows: TGTGCCAGCAGCCCTTCAGAATCCGGGACTAGCTCCTACGAGCAGTACTTC.

This rearrangement joins TRBV5-1 to TRBJ1-1; D possibly corresponds to TRBD1 (5 bases). V gave up 2 bases and J gave up 5 bases, with 16 bases separating them. This CDR3 has 15 amino acids. The V gene's germline CDR1 is SGHRS and CDR2 YFSETQ. Written as DNA, the CDR3 is TGCGCCAGCAGCTTCAACCGCAGGGTTGGTACTGAAGCTTTCTTT. Its translation is CASSFNRRVGTEAFF.

The chain carries TRBV4-3 and TRBJ2-1; D unclear. With 0 bases removed from V and 0 bases from J, the gap between germline ends came to 12 bases. CDR3 length: 17 amino acids. In germline, CDR1 is LGHNA, CDR2 YSLEER. The CDR3 loop is CASSQEGPLSSYNEQFF. The CDR3 coding sequence is TGCGCCAGCAGCCAAGAGGGCCCTTTGAGCTCCTACAATGAGCAGTTCTTC.

The chain links TRBV4-1 to TRBJ2-5; TRBD1 aligns across 9 bases. V gave up 2 bases and J gave up 0 bases; unmatched junction bases: 4. The germline gives CDR1 MGHRA, CDR2 YSYEKL. This CDR3 comprises 16 residues. The CDR3 region has the DNA TGCGCCAGCAGCCAAACCGGGACAGGGAACCAAGAGACCCAGTACTTC. This encodes CASSQTGTGNQETQYF.

The rearrangement links TRBV5-8 to TRBJ2-5; TRBD1 matches 8 bases. V lost 2 bases and J lost 3; bases outside the gene matches: 3. The germline gives CDR1 SGHTS, CDR2 YDEGEE. The CDR3 has 14 residues. For the CDR3, the DNA is TGTGCCAGCAGCTTCTGGACAGGGAAAGAGACCCAGTACTTC. Protein product: CASSFWTGKETQYF.

As DNA, the CDR3 is TGCGCCAGCAGCTTGGCCAATCAGGAAGAGACCCAGTACTTC. This sequence encodes CASSLANQEETQYF. The chain is built from TRBV5-1 and TRBJ2-5; D remains ambiguous. The germline CDR1 and CDR2 sequences are SGHRS and YFSETQ. CDR3 length: 14 amino acids. V was trimmed by 0 bases and J by 3 bases, leaving 9 bases between them.

V usage is TRBV2 and J usage is TRBJ2-3; maybe TRBD2 (5 bases). Germline-derived CDR1 and CDR2 are SNHLY and FYNNEI. This CDR3 comprises 15 residues. V shed 2 bases and J shed 0 bases, with 9 bases lying between them. CDR3 sequence: CASSEKTTSTDTQYF. CDR3 nucleotides: TGTGCCAGCAGTGAAAAGACTACTAGCACAGATACGCAGTATTTT.

The chain employs TRBV19 and TRBJ1-5, with 7 bases that match TRBD1. Germline assignment: CDR1 LNHDA and CDR2 SQIVND (reference sequence). The CDR3 is 14 amino acids. With V trimmed by 3 bases and J by 7 bases, 6 bases remained unmatched. In nucleotides, the CDR3 is TGTGCCAGTAGTATGGACAGGTGGGAACAGCCCCAGCATTTT. Amino acids: CASSMDRWEQPQHF.

The CDR3, as DNA: TGTGCCAGCAGCACCTCGGGACTAGCGGACTTATACGAGCAGTACTTC. Encoded protein: CASSTSGLADLYEQYF. The chain couples TRBV28 to TRBJ2-7; 11 nucleotides agree with TRBD2. V lost 6 bases and J lost 4; bases outside the gene matches: 11. CDR1 and CDR2 (germline): MDHEN, SYDVKM. This CDR3 contains 16 residues.

V is TRBV7-9 and J is TRBJ1-2, with 7 bases aligning to TRBD1. The CDR3 contains 16 residues. Germline V gives CDR1 SEHNR, CDR2 FQNEAQ (reference sequence). V dropped 5 bases and J dropped 0; count of bases not matched to a gene: 9. The CDR3 reads CASSPWTGVTNYGYTF. The DNA for the CDR3 is TGTGCCAGCAGCCCGTGGACAGGTGTTACTAACTATGGCTACACCTTC.

This sequence joins TRBV18 and TRBJ2-1, with D perhaps being TRBD1 or TRBD2 (5 bases each). CDR1 and CDR2 from the germline V gene are KGHSH and LQKENI. This CDR3 contains 14 residues. Trimming left V 6 bases short and J 7 bases short, with 16 bases between. The CDR3 here is CASSSQEWGNEQFF. CDR3 bases: TGTGCCAGCTCCTCCCAAGAATGGGGGAATGAGCAGTTCTTC.

The genes are TRBV6-5 and TRBJ2-3, with a weak D call TRBD2 (7 bases). V lost 2 bases and J lost 5, with 14 bases in between. Germline CDR1 reads MNHEY; CDR2 reads SVGAGI. The CDR3 totals 15 residues. CDR3 loop: CASSYRGARLDTQYF. For the CDR3, the DNA is TGTGCCAGCAGTTACCGGGGGGCGCGTTTAGATACGCAGTATTTT.

The V and J genes are TRBV18 and TRBJ2-7; 10 bases match TRBD2. CDR3 length: 15 residues. J lost 4 bases, V lost 3 bases, and 6 bases had no gene match. The germline V gene encodes CDR1 KGHSH and CDR2 LQKENI. CDR3 bases: TGTGCCAGCTCACCTACTAGCGGGAAGGCTTACGAGCAGTACTTC. It codes for CASSPTSGKAYEQYF. Filled out from reference TRBV18 and TRBJ2-7, the complete variable domain reads NAGVMQNPRHLVRRRGQEARLRCSPMKGHSHVYWYRQLPEEGLKFMVYLQKENIIDESGMPKERFSAEFPKEGPSILRIQQVVRGDSAAYFCASSPTSGKAYEQYFGPGTRLTVT.

A single count supports this clone. The same CDR3 is also encoded by other DNA sequences in this sample. The gene calls are TRBV4-2 and TRBJ2-3; D not certain. V lost 1 base, J lost 2 bases, and 10 bases lay in between. The CDR3 covers 15 residues. Germline V gene data show CDR1 as LGHNA and CDR2 as YNFKEQ. In DNA form, the CDR3 reads TGTGCCAGCAGCCAAGTTGGCAGCGACACAGATACGCAGTATTTT. Translated, it gives CASSQVGSDTDTQYF.

DNA for the CDR3: TGTGCCAGCAGTCCAGGGGGCTCAGGCTATGGCTACACCTTC. Its translation: CASSPGGSGYGYTF. The V call is TRBV6-5, the J call TRBJ1-2; 8 nucleotides line up with TRBD1. This CDR3 is built from 14 residues. Germline-derived CDR1 and CDR2 are MNHEY and SVGAGI. V trimming: 5 bases; J trimming: 4 bases; junction bases outside the gene matches: 6.

The chain uses TRBV7-2 and TRBJ1-5; 7 bases match TRBD1. CDR1 SGHTA and CDR2 FQGNSA come from the germline V gene. The CDR3 is 16 amino acids. V lost 0 bases to trimming and J lost 4 bases; unmatched junction nucleotides: 6. In DNA form, the CDR3 reads TGTGCCAGCAGCTTAGCGGGACAGAGTTCTAATCAGCCCCAGCATTTT. Translating it yields CASSLAGQSSNQPQHF.

The genes are TRBV5-1 and TRBJ1-4; 9 positions match TRBD1. This CDR3 is built from 15 residues. Germline lookup yields CDR1 SGHRS and CDR2 YFSETQ. V shed 4 bases, J shed 8 bases, and the junction held 9 bases outside the gene matches. CDR3 residues: CASSLTGTGSEKLFF. CDR3 bases: TGCGCCAGCAGCCTAACCGGGACAGGGTCGGAAAAACTGTTTTTT.